This T cell receptor (beta chain) stems from a study of blood T cell repertoires in COVID-19. For the study at large: Acute-phase and convalescent COVID-19 samples originated in the United States, Italy and Spain. Sample material is recorded as cDNA or gDNA derived from T cells, B-cell-depleted T cells, or PBMCs.

In the original processing: Amplification from reference gene primers served as the basis for estimated nucleated cell counts. Sequencing used immunoSEQ multiplex PCR; TCRdb keeps in-frame clones, though not all of them. The V and J calls and clone size are taken from that table; D and trimming were inferred from the DNA. This sample yields 150,000 or so clones, of which approximately 81% are seen a single time; roughly 13% belongs to the top ten. The V end was cut by 2 bases, the J end by 0 bases, with 19 bases between. The CDR3 contains 18 residues. Germline CDR1 and CDR2: MDHEN and SYDVKM. The clonotype comes from a young man with active or convalescent COVID-19. The material sequenced was peripheral blood. This chain joins TRBV28 and TRBJ1-1; D gene unclear. The CDR3 DNA is TGTGCCAGCAGTTTAGTATGGTTTGGGGAGGCCTTGAACACTGAAGCTTTCTTT. Encoded protein: CASSLVWFGEALNTEAFF.